These 2 T cell receptor beta chains were all obtained from the same sample, sequenced in a study of identical twins. A single record per CDR3 protein comes from TCRdb applying MiXCR to the 5' RACE reads. Of around 490,000 distinct CDR3 sequences listed, approximately 20% are singletons. The sample also formed part of further work on yellow fever vaccine responses in identical twins.

Sequencing used CD4+ T cells sorted from blood. Receptors were obtained from a woman aged 18 to 35 in good health.

This clonotype has a handful of counts. The chain recombines TRBV29-1 with TRBJ1-2; a weak D match, TRBD1 (5 bases). V dropped 4 bases and J dropped 4 bases, with 13 bases sitting between them. The CDR3 totals 13 residues. Per the germline V gene, CDR1 is SQVTM and CDR2 is ANQGSEA. CDR3 nucleotides: TGCAGCGTTGCCACCAGGGAAAGCTATGGCTACACCTTC. Translating gives CSVATRESYGYTF.

The J gene is TRBJ2-1, the V gene TRBV9, with D hard to call. CDR3 length: 15 residues. Germline assignment: CDR1 SGDLS and CDR2 YYNGEE. The V end was cut by 4 bases, the J end by 2 bases, with 13 bases between. The chain's CDR3 is CASSPMLLAYNEQFF. DNA of the CDR3: TGTGCCAGCAGCCCTATGCTATTGGCCTACAATGAGCAGTTCTTC.